The 20 T cell receptor beta chains below were found in one sample sequenced in a study of blood T cell repertoires in COVID-19. The assay was immunoSEQ multiplex PCR, and TCRdb's table has in-frame clones only and misses some. The sample holds 150,000 or so clones; 75% to 90% are singletons and the top ten take around 6.1%. Sequences were obtained from peripheral blood. These receptors were obtained from a man of 80 years or more with acute or convalescent COVID-19.

This sequence joins TRBV5-1 and TRBJ2-7; D perhaps matches TRBD1 (5 bases). The germline V gene encodes CDR1 SGHRS and CDR2 YFSETQ. The CDR3 covers 14 residues. Trimming removed 7 bases at V and 0 bases at J, with 14 bases between. The CDR3 DNA follows: TGCGCCAGCGGGGAAGGACATTCCTCCTACGAGCAGTACTTC. Encoded protein: CASGEGHSSYEQYF.

This chain uses TRBV11-2 with TRBJ2-7; tentative D call: TRBD2 (5 bases). Trimming took off 4 bases at V and 2 bases at J, with 15 bases between the two ends. This CDR3 has 15 residues. Germline CDR1 reads SGHAT; CDR2 reads FQNNGV. The CDR3 sequence: CASSSERGKTYEQYF. The CDR3 nucleotides are TGTGCCAGCAGCTCCGAAAGAGGGAAGACCTACGAGCAGTACTTC.

This clone showed up just once. The same CDR3 can be traced to other DNA sequences in this sample. V and J are TRBV29-1 and TRBJ1-5, with a tentative D call TRBD1 (5 bases). Germline CDR1 SQVTM, CDR2 ANQGSEA. With 6 bases removed from V and 2 bases from J, the gap between germline ends came to 8 bases. This CDR3 contains 12 residues. The CDR3 sequence: CSVGGGNQPQHF. CDR3 sequence (DNA): TGCAGCGTAGGAGGGGGCAATCAGCCCCAGCATTTT.

This chain joins TRBV9 and TRBJ2-3; 9 nucleotides align to TRBD1. Trimming at V came to 3 bases and at J to 4 bases, leaving 6 bases not matched to a gene. Per germline, CDR1 SGDLS and CDR2 YYNGEE. The CDR3 length is 15 residues. As DNA, the CDR3 is TGTGCCAGCAGCGCCGGGACAGGGTTGTCAGATACGCAGTATTTT. Translated, it gives CASSAGTGLSDTQYF.

This chain links TRBV9 with TRBJ1-6; D is unclear. The CDR3 is made up of 16 amino acids. Looked up from germline, CDR1 is SGDLS and CDR2 is YYNGEE. V lost 0 bases and J 2 bases, leaving 9 bases between the germline ends. CDR3 sequence: CASSVAGNTYNSPLHF. For the CDR3, the DNA is TGTGCCAGCAGCGTAGCAGGAAACACCTATAATTCACCCCTCCACTTT. The full variable domain, with the rest looked up from reference TRBV9 and TRBJ1-6, is DSGVTQTPKHLITATGQRVTLRCSPRSGDLSVYWYQQSLDQGLQFLIQYYNGEERAKGNILERFSAQQFPDLHSELNLSSLELGDSALYFCASSVAGNTYNSPLHFGNGTRLTVT.

In its sample, this clone was seen a few times. The genes are TRBV7-2 and TRBJ2-5; tentatively, D is TRBD2 (5 bases). Deletions cut 6 bases from V and 1 base from J, with 12 bases between. The germline CDR1 and CDR2 sequences are SGHTA and FQGNSA. This CDR3 comprises 14 residues. CDR3 sequence reads: CASRRTDFQETQYF. The CDR3 coding sequence is TGTGCCAGCAGGAGGACGGACTTCCAAGAGACCCAGTACTTC.

The chain has TRBV11-3 and TRBJ2-5; 8 bases match TRBD2. The CDR3 spans 17 residues. The germline V gene encodes CDR1 SGHNT and CDR2 YENEEA. Trimming removed 1 base from V and 5 bases from J; junction bases left unmatched: 12. The DNA of the CDR3 is TGTGCCAGCAGCTTAGTTCTGAGTAGCGGGGCCCCGGAGACCCAGTACTTC. Encoded protein: CASSLVLSSGAPETQYF.

This chain links TRBV11-2 with TRBJ2-3; possibly TRBD2 for D (5 bases). CDR3 length equals 14 residues. Germline values: CDR1 SGHAT, CDR2 FQNNGV. Deletions cut 5 bases from V and 6 bases from J, with 15 bases between. CDR3 bases: TGTGCCAGCAGCCGGGATCTCTATTTGGATACGCAGTATTTT. Protein: CASSRDLYLDTQYF.

V gene TRBV7-6 combines with J gene TRBJ2-5; D gene uncertain. The CDR3 runs 11 residues. Germline loops: CDR1 SGHVS, CDR2 FNYEAQ. Deletions cut 1 base from V and 6 bases from J, with 3 bases between. CDR3 protein: CASSLDKTQYF. The DNA for the CDR3 is TGTGCCAGCAGCTTAGATAAGACCCAGTACTTC. The full variable domain, rest sourced from reference TRBV7-6 and TRBJ2-5, is GAGVSQSPRYKVTKRGQDVALRCDPISGHVSLYWYRQALGQGPEFLTYFNYEAQQDKSGLPNDRFSAERPEGSISTLTIQRTEQRDSAMYRCASSLDKTQYFGPGTRLLVL.

This clone was seen more than once but under ten times. The gene calls are TRBV2 and TRBJ1-2; tentative D call: TRBD1 (5 bases). From germline, CDR1 is SNHLY and CDR2 FYNNEI. The CDR3 spans 13 residues. V was cut by 8 bases and J by 6 bases, with 16 bases left in between. Here the CDR3 DNA reads TGTGCCAGCGGGGCAGCCCTTGTAGATGGCTACACCTTC. Translating gives CASGAALVDGYTF. The whole variable domain, filled in from reference TRBV2 and TRBJ1-2, reads EPEVTQTPSHQVTQMGQEVILRCVPISNHLYFYWYRQILGQKVEFLVSFYNNEISEKSEIFDDQFSVERPDGSNFTLKIRSTKLEDSAMYFCASGAALVDGYTFGSGTRLTVV.

This clone was found once. The genes are TRBV5-1 and TRBJ2-1, with 8 bases identical to TRBD1. This CDR3 has 15 amino acids. Germline V gene data show CDR1 as SGHRS and CDR2 as YFSETQ. Losses at the gene ends were 0 bases for V and 4 bases for J; bases not matched to a gene: 3. CDR3: CASSLEQGVYNEQFF. The CDR3 coding sequence is TGCGCCAGCAGCTTGGAACAGGGGGTATACAATGAGCAGTTCTTC.

V gene TRBV2 combines with J gene TRBJ1-3, with D uncertain. The V gene lost 3 bases and the J gene lost 0 bases, with 6 bases spanning the gap. This CDR3 has 14 residues. Germline V gene data show CDR1 as SNHLY and CDR2 as FYNNEI. CDR3 sequence reads: CASSEGSSGNTIYF. The CDR3 DNA reads as TGTGCCAGCAGTGAGGGCAGCTCTGGAAACACCATATATTTT.

The gene calls are TRBV7-9 and TRBJ1-5; D perhaps matches TRBD1 (6 bases). The germline V gene encodes CDR1 SEHNR and CDR2 FQNEAQ (reference sequence). V was pared by 4 bases and J by 4 bases, with 17 bases between. The CDR3 runs to 16 residues. The CDR3 DNA is TGTGCCAGCAGCTACGGTAGGGGGTCGGAAAATCAGCCCCAGCATTTT. As protein: CASSYGRGSENQPQHF.

This sequence joins TRBV28 and TRBJ1-2; 7 bases are a match to TRBD1. Germline V lookup: CDR1 MDHEN, CDR2 SYDVKM. The CDR3 totals 14 residues. The J segment lost 5 bases and the V segment lost 10 bases, leaving 13 bases of the junction unmatched. The CDR3 reads CATTGQVLGYGYTF. As DNA, the CDR3 is TGTGCCACTACTGGACAGGTCCTCGGTTATGGCTACACCTTC.

The chain uses TRBV20-1 and TRBJ2-1; TRBD1 matches at 11 bases. With 3 bases clipped from V and 2 bases from J, the junction kept 24 bases outside the gene matches. The CDR3 consists of 22 residues. Germline CDR1 DFQATT, CDR2 SNEGSKA (reference sequence). The CDR3 loop is CSASRRDRGVWRASGTYNEQFF. The DNA of the CDR3 is TGCAGTGCTAGTAGGCGGGACAGGGGGGTCTGGAGGGCTAGCGGGACCTACAATGAGCAGTTCTTC.

The chain uses TRBV11-2 and TRBJ2-7; the match to TRBD1 covers 7 bases. This CDR3 has 11 amino acids. Germline V gives CDR1 SGHAT, CDR2 FQNNGV. V was clipped by 5 bases and J by 6 bases; unmatched bases: 1. CDR3 in amino acids: CASSTGVEQYF. Here the CDR3 DNA reads TGTGCCAGCAGCACAGGGGTCGAGCAGTACTTC. The full variable domain, its missing parts supplied by reference TRBV11-2 and TRBJ2-7, is EAGVAQSPRYKIIEKRQSVAFWCNPISGHATLYWYQQILGQGPKLLIQFQNNGVVDDSQLPKDRFSAERLKGVDSTLKIQPAKLEDSAVYLCASSTGVEQYFGPGTRLTVT.

The V gene is TRBV28, the J gene TRBJ1-1, with a weak D call TRBD1 (6 bases). Trimming removed 5 bases at V and 4 bases at J, with 17 bases between. This CDR3 spans 15 amino acids. CDR1 MDHEN and CDR2 SYDVKM come from the germline V gene. Written as DNA, the CDR3 is TGTGCCAGCAGTACGCGGCGGGGGCAGCGCACTGAAGCTTTCTTT. Residues: CASSTRRGQRTEAFF.

In its sample, this clone was seen once. The V call is TRBV6-5, the J call TRBJ2-7; a possible D gene is TRBD2 (5 bases). This CDR3 region has 13 residues. V lost 5 bases and J lost 3, with 11 bases in between. The V gene's germline CDR1 is MNHEY and CDR2 SVGAGI. As DNA, the CDR3 is TGTGCCAGCAGTCGAGCGGTTGACTACGAGCAGTACTTC. It specifies CASSRAVDYEQYF.

The chain couples TRBV21-1 to TRBJ2-4; no check of the table's D call, TRBD1, against the DNA was made. TRBV21-1 is designated a pseudogene. The CDR3 length is 16 residues. CDR3 residues: CASSNPRVLAKNIQYF. The CDR3 DNA reads TGTGCCAGCAGCAACCCCAGGGTACTAGCCAAAAACATTCAGTACTTC.

The rearrangement links TRBV12-3 or TRBV12-4 to TRBJ1-5; tentatively, D is TRBD1 (6 bases). The CDR3 is 12 amino acids. Trimming removed 6 bases at V and 7 bases at J, with 10 bases between. CDR3 loop: CASRGGLQPQHF. The CDR3 bases are TGTGCCAGCAGAGGGGGATTGCAGCCCCAGCATTTT.